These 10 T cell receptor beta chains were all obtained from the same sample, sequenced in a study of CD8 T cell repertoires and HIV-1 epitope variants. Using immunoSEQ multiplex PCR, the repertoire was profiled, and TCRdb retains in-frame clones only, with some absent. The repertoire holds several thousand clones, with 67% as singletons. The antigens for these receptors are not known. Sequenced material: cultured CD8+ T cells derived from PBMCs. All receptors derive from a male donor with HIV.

Here the CDR3 DNA reads TGTGCCAGCAGTTTAAGTGGGGGTGGGGCCAACGTCCTGACTTTC. Its translation: CASSLSGGGANVLTF. The J gene is TRBJ2-6, the V gene TRBV28, with D perhaps being TRBD1 or TRBD2 (5 bases each). The CDR3 consists of 15 residues. The germline CDR1 and CDR2 sequences are MDHEN and SYDVKM. Trimming took off 2 bases at V and 3 bases at J, with 8 bases between the two ends.

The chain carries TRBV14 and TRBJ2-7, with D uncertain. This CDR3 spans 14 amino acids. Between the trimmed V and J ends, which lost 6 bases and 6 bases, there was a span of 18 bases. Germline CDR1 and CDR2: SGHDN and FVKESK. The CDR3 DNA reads TGTGCCAGCAGGCCCAATCTTCAATTGGGCGAGCAGTACTTC. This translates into CASRPNLQLGEQYF.

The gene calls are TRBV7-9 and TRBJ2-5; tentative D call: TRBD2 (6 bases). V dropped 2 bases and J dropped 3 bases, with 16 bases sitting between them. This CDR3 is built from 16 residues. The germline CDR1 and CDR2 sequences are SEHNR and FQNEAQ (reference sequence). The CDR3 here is CASSLLASGTEETQYF. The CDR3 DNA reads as TGTGCCAGCAGCTTATTAGCAAGTGGGACTGAAGAGACCCAGTACTTC.

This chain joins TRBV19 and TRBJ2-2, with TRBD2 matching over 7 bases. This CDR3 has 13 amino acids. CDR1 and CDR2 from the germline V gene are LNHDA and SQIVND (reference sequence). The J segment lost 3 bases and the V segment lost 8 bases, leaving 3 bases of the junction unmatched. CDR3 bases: TGTGCCAGTGGGGGGGGGTACACCGGGGAGCTGTTTTTT. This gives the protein CASGGGYTGELFF.

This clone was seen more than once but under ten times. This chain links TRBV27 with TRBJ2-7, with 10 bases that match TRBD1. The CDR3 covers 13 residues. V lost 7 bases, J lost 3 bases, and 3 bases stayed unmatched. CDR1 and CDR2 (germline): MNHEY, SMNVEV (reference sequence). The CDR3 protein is CASKDRGDYEQYF. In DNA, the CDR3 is TGTGCCAGCAAGGACAGGGGGGACTACGAGCAGTACTTC.

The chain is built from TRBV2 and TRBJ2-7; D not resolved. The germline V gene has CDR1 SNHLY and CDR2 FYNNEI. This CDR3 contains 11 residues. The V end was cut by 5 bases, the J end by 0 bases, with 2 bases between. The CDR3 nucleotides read TGTGCCAGCAGTCCCTCCTACGAGCAGTACTTC. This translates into CASSPSYEQYF.

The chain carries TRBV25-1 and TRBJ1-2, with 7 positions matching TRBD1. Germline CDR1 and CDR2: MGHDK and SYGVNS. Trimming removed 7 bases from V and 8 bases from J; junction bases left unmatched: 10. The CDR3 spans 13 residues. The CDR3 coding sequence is TGTGCCAGCACCCTAGGGGGCGCGGGCGGCTACACCTTC. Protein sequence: CASTLGGAGGYTF.

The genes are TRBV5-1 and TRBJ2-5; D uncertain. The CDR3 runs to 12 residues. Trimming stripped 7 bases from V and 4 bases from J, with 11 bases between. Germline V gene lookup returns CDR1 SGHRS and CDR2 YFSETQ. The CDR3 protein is CASLGPTETQYF. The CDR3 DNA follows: TGCGCCAGCCTTGGCCCCACAGAGACCCAGTACTTC. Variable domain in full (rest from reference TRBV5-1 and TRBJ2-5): KAGVTQTPRYLIKTRGQQVTLSCSPISGHRSVSWYQQTPGQGLQFLFEYFSETQRNKGNFPGRFSGRQFSNSRSEMNVSTLELGDSALYLCASLGPTETQYFGPGTRLLVL.

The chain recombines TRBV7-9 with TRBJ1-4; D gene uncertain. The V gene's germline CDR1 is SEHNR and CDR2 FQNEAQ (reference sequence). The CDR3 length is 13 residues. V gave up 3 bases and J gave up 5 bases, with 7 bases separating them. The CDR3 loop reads CASSLGLNEKLFF. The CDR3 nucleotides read TGTGCCAGCAGCTTGGGCTTAAATGAAAAACTGTTTTTT.

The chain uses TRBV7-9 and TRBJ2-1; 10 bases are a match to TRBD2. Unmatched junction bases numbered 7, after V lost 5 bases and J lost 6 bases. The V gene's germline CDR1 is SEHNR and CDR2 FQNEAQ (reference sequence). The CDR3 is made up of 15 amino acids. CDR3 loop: CASSAGTSDTNEQFF. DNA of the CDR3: TGTGCCAGCAGCGCCGGGACTAGCGATACCAATGAGCAGTTCTTC.